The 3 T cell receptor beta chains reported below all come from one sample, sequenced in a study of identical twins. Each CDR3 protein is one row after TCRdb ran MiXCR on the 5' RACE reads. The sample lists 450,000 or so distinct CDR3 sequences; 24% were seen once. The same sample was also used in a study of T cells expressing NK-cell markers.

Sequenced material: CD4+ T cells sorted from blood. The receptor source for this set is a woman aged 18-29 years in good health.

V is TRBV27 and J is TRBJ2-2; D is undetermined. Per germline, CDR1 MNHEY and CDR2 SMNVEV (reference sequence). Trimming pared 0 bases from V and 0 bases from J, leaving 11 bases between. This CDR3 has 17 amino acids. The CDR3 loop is CASSLSYLRTNTGELFF. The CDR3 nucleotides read TGTGCCAGCAGTTTATCGTATCTCCGAACGAACACCGGGGAGCTGTTTTTT.

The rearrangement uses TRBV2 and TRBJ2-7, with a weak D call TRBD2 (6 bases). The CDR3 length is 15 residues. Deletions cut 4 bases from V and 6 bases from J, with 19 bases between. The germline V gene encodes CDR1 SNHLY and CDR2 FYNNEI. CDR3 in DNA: TGTGCCAGCAGTGTGGAGGGACTCACCCTCTCCGAGCAGTACTTC. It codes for CASSVEGLTLSEQYF.

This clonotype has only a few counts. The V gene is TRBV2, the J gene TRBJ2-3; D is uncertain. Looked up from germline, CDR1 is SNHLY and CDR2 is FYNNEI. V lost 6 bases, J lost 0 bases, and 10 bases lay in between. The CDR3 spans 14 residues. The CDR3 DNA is TGTGCCAGCAGGGCCCGGGTCAGCACAGATACGCAGTATTTT. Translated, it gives CASRARVSTDTQYF.